This record concerns one T cell receptor (beta chain) sequence. In the study's own analysis: Quantification of nucleated cells was approximated via reference gene primer amplification. The data were produced by immunoSEQ multiplex PCR, yet TCRdb's version contains in-frame clones alone and is incomplete. Clonal size and the V and J genes are those of that table, whereas D and trimming came from the DNA. There are over 150,000 clones in the sample; around 83% occur only once, and 0.85% to 1.2% lies in the top ten. This sample stems from a study of blood T cell repertoires in COVID-19. The wider study: Sources were T cells, B-cell-depleted T cells, or PBMCs; the material itself was cDNA or gDNA.

CDR1 and CDR2 (germline): MGHRA, YSYEKL. The CDR3 extends over 19 amino acids. V gave up 4 bases and J gave up 4 bases; unmatched junction bases: 17. The sequence was collected from a man in his forties with acute or convalescent COVID-19. Sequenced: peripheral blood. The V and J genes are TRBV4-1 and TRBJ2-5; 11 bases match TRBD2. DNA of the CDR3: TGCGCCAGCAGCCTCCGGACCGGGACTAGCGGTCGAGTGGGAGAGACCCAGTACTTC. Its protein product is CASSLRTGTSGRVGETQYF.